Presented here are 12 T cell receptor beta chains from one specimen sequenced in a study of beta chain features in type 1 diabetes (dated by TCRdb to the late 2010s). The library was generated by the immunoSEQ multiplex PCR assay. All of the isolated RNA was reverse transcribed with the High Capacity cDNA Reverse Transcription Kit, so expressed TCRB transcripts were sequenced. TCRdb re-hosts the immuneACCESS table, in-frame sequences only. Its copies lack some clones; in the studies checked, an unresolved V gene accounts for under half of them, and the cause for the rest is not known. The sample yields about 360,000 clones; around 12% were counted once. Of the sample, 0.015% to 0.02% falls within the top ten clones. Material for sequencing was naive CD4+ T cells from blood. The cell subset or site label for this specimen denotes: true naive CD4+ T cells. The source of these receptors is a man between 18 and 35 years old in good health.

The chain combines TRBV10-3 with TRBJ2-3; 7 bases align to TRBD2. This CDR3 has 14 amino acids. The V segment lost 7 bases and the J segment 0 bases; nucleotides outside the gene matches: 4. The germline V gene encodes CDR1 ENHRY and CDR2 SYGVKD. The DNA of the CDR3 is TGTGCCATCAAGGGTAGCGGGAGCACAGATACGCAGTATTTT. Translating it yields CAIKGSGSTDTQYF.

This clone was counted a few times. This rearrangement joins TRBV5-1 to TRBJ2-3; TRBD2 is a possible D gene (5 bases). The V gene lost 2 bases and the J gene lost 2 bases, with 9 bases spanning the gap. CDR1 SGHRS and CDR2 YFSETQ come from the germline V gene. The CDR3 has 14 residues. The CDR3 protein is CASSLPGYTDTQYF. In DNA form, the CDR3 reads TGCGCCAGCAGCTTACCGGGGTACACAGATACGCAGTATTTT.

The chain employs TRBV29-1 and TRBJ1-1, with D perhaps matching TRBD1 (6 bases). Germline CDR1 SQVTM, CDR2 ANQGSEA. V was cut by 7 bases and J by 4 bases, with 16 bases left in between. This CDR3 contains 13 residues. CDR3: CSAHDRWSTEAFF. Written as DNA, the CDR3 is TGCAGCGCCCACGACAGGTGGAGCACTGAAGCTTTCTTT.

V gene TRBV15 combines with J gene TRBJ2-2, with 8 bases matching TRBD1. In germline, CDR1 is LNHNV, CDR2 YYDKDF (reference sequence). Germline trimming cut 2 bases from V and 5 bases from J; bases unmatched to any gene: 4. The CDR3 has 15 residues. The CDR3 spells CATSRRTGWTGELFF. CDR3 sequence (DNA): TGTGCCACCAGCAGAAGGACAGGGTGGACCGGGGAGCTGTTTTTT. Based on the CDR3 plus reference TRBV15 and TRBJ2-2, the full variable domain is DAMVIQNPRYQVTQFGKPVTLSCSQTLNHNVMYWYQQKSSQAPKLLFHYYDKDFNNEADTPDNFQSRRPNTSFCFLDIRSPGLGDTAMYLCATSRRTGWTGELFFGEGSRLTVL.

This chain links TRBV7-2 with TRBJ2-7; TRBD1 matches at 7 bases. The trim removed 5 bases at V and 2 bases at J, leaving 3 bases unmatched. Germline lookup yields CDR1 SGHTA and CDR2 FQGNSA. This CDR3 comprises 13 residues. Here the CDR3 reads CASSKDRAYEQYF. CDR3 sequence (DNA): TGTGCCAGCAGCAAAGACAGGGCCTACGAGCAGTACTTC.

This clone has at least ten counts. The V gene is TRBV7-9, the J gene TRBJ2-1; D call uncertain. V lost 5 bases, J lost 7 bases, and 12 bases lay in between. Germline V CDR1 and CDR2: SEHNR, FQNEAQ (reference sequence). The CDR3 is 13 amino acids. CDR3 loop: CASSPGSANEQFF. The DNA for the CDR3 is TGTGCCAGCAGCCCCGGGTCGGCTAATGAGCAGTTCTTC.

V and J are TRBV4-3 and TRBJ2-1; perhaps TRBD1 as D (6 bases). The CDR3 covers 14 residues. Per germline, CDR1 LGHNA and CDR2 YSLEER. V was shortened by 5 bases and J by 12 bases, with 20 bases between the two germline ends. CDR3 region: CASSGQGTGMGQFF. CDR3 DNA sequence: TGCGCCAGCAGCGGCCAGGGGACGGGGATGGGGCAGTTCTTC.

The gene calls are TRBV25-1 and TRBJ2-2; TRBD2 is a possible D gene (7 bases). V lost 1 base and J 8 bases, leaving 11 bases between the germline ends. The CDR3 sequence is 14 residues long. Germline loops: CDR1 MGHDK, CDR2 SYGVNS. The CDR3 DNA follows: TGTGCCAGCAGTGAATCGGGGGGCTCGGGGGAGCTGTTTTTT. It encodes CASSESGGSGELFF.

This clone was detected only a few times. The genes are TRBV28 and TRBJ1-4, with D hard to call. CDR3 length: 15 residues. The V gene's germline CDR1 is MDHEN and CDR2 SYDVKM. Trimming stripped 6 bases from V and 7 bases from J, with 18 bases between. DNA of the CDR3: TGTGCCAGCAGCGAAGGGTGGGGAGAAGGTGAAAAACTGTTTTTT. Amino acid sequence: CASSEGWGEGEKLFF.

The genes are TRBV5-1 and TRBJ1-1; D remains ambiguous. Germline-derived CDR1 and CDR2 are SGHRS and YFSETQ. The CDR3 spans 13 residues. Trimming shortened V by 2 bases and J by 7 bases, and 12 bases separated the two germline ends. CDR3 sequence: CASSLLVEGEAFF. CDR3 DNA sequence: TGCGCCAGCAGCTTACTGGTGGAGGGTGAAGCTTTCTTT. Using reference TRBV5-1 and TRBJ1-1 for the parts outside the CDR3, the full variable domain is KAGVTQTPRYLIKTRGQQVTLSCSPISGHRSVSWYQQTPGQGLQFLFEYFSETQRNKGNFPGRFSGRQFSNSRSEMNVSTLELGDSALYLCASSLLVEGEAFFGQGTRLTVV.

J is TRBJ1-1 and V is TRBV7-3; D uncertain. Trimming removed 4 bases at V and 3 bases at J, with 9 bases between. In germline, CDR1 is SGHTA, CDR2 FQGTGA. This CDR3 has 13 amino acids. DNA of the CDR3: TGTGCCAGCAGCTCAATCGGAGACACTGAAGCTTTCTTT. Its translation: CASSSIGDTEAFF.

This sequence joins TRBV30 and TRBJ2-1; no clear D gene. The CDR3 has 11 amino acids. V lost 3 bases and J lost 7, with 7 bases in between. Germline loops: CDR1 GTSNPN, CDR2 SVGIG (reference sequence). The CDR3 region is CAWSARNEQFF. The CDR3 DNA follows: TGTGCCTGGAGCGCGCGAAATGAGCAGTTCTTC.